This TCR beta chain was recorded in a study of blood T cell repertoires in COVID-19. Turning to the study itself: PBMCs, B-cell-depleted T cells, or T cells were the source of the cDNA or gDNA that made up the material.

Per germline, CDR1 KGHSH and CDR2 LQKENI. Trimming at V came to 3 bases and at J to 9 bases, leaving 5 bases not matched to a gene. This CDR3 has 13 amino acids. Produced via immunoSEQ multiplex PCR; TCRdb's table is partial and in-frame only. Of about 180,000 clones in the sample, roughly 84% were seen once. V is TRBV18 and J is TRBJ2-3; 8 bases fit TRBD1. The sample consisted of peripheral blood. The receptor was derived from a human donor in a cohort sampled during active COVID-19. The CDR3 DNA reads as TGTGCCAGCTCACCGGGACAGGAAGCCACGCAGTATTTT. It translates to CASSPGQEATQYF. The variable domain in full, with the rest retrieved from reference TRBV18 and TRBJ2-3, is NAGVMQNPRHLVRRRGQEARLRCSPMKGHSHVYWYRQLPEEGLKFMVYLQKENIIDESGMPKERFSAEFPKEGPSILRIQQVVRGDSAAYFCASSPGQEATQYFGPGTRLTVL.